This T cell receptor (beta chain) was found in a study of beta chain features in type 1 diabetes. Study-wide background: The patients were much like the healthy donors in age, gender and cell yields. Regarding the study as a whole: Compared to healthy donors, patients appeared to have naive, central memory and Treg TCRB repertoires that were more alike. VDJ junctions from type 1 diabetes patients carried fewer insertions and larger deletions.

To note about this clone: The antigen remains undetermined.

Sorting gave populations that all exceeded 98% purity. Expressed TCRB transcripts got sequenced, as all isolated RNA was reverse transcribed. The table came from immunoSEQ multiplex PCR; TCRdb's copy has only in-frame clones and leaves some out. The sample includes a few hundred thousand clones, 9.6% seen only once; the top ten take just under 0.035%. Germline V lookup: CDR1 KGHSH, CDR2 LQKENI. The ends were cut back, 4 bases at V and 6 bases at J, with 15 bases in the middle. This CDR3 contains 14 residues. The chain uses TRBV18 and TRBJ1-2; D ambiguous. This clonotype was sampled from a woman aged 18-29 years in good health. The sequenced sample was naive CD4+ T cells from blood. The CDR3 loop is CASSRQESRDGYTF. The CDR3 DNA is TGTGCCAGCTCACGGCAAGAAAGCCGGGATGGCTACACCTTC.